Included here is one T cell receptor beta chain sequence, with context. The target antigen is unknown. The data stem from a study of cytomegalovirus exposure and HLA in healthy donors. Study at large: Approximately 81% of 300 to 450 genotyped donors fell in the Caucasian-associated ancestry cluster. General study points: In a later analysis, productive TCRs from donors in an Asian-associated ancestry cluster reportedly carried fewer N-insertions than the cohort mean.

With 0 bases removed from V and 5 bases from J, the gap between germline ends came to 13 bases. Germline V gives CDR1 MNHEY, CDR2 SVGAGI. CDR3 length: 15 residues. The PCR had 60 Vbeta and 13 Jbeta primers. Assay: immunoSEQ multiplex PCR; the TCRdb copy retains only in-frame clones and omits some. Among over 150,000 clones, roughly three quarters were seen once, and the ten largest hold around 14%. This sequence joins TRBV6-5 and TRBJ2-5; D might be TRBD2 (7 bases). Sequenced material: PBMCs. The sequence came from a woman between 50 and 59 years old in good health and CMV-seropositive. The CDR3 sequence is CASSYSHGGPETQYF. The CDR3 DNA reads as TGTGCCAGCAGTTACTCCCACGGGGGGCCGGAGACCCAGTACTTC.